These 30 T cell receptor beta chains originate from one sample sequenced in a study of blood T cells in healthy people across ages. Then a second PCR, running roughly 7 to 11 cycles, was carried out with a sample-barcoded 5' primer and a J-beta primer mix. One entry per CDR3 protein, called by TCRdb with MiXCR from the 5' RACE reads. This table has 550,000 to 750,000 distinct CDR3 sequences, 20% to 25% appearing once. The sequencing sample was made of blood. The receptors shown here come from a man aged 70-80 years in good health.

This clonotype was recorded many times. The gene calls are TRBV20-1 and TRBJ2-5; a weak D match, TRBD2 (6 bases). Germline values: CDR1 DFQATT, CDR2 SNEGSKA (reference sequence). This CDR3 has 14 amino acids. The germline V and J ends were trimmed by 0 bases and 5 bases, with 13 bases remaining between them. The CDR3 nucleotides are TGCAGTGCTAGAGAGCCAGGAGGGATGGAGACCCAGTACTTC. This gives the protein CSAREPGGMETQYF.

In this sample, this clonotype turned up a few times. V and J are TRBV20-1 and TRBJ2-1; D remains unclear. The DNA matches TRBJ2-7 better at its end, which makes the J call doubtful. The CDR3 extends over 13 amino acids. Germline-derived CDR1 and CDR2 are DFQATT and SNEGSKA (reference sequence). CDR3 amino acids: CSARDPLGLEQYF. The CDR3 DNA reads TGCAGTGCTAGAGATCCACTTGGGCTAGAGCAGTACTTC.

This clonotype was picked up a small number of times. The V and J genes are TRBV7-3 and TRBJ2-1, with 9 bases aligning to TRBD2. J was trimmed by 7 bases and V by 5 bases; bases with no gene match: 9. CDR1 and CDR2 from the germline V gene are SGHTA and FQGTGA. This CDR3 is 15 amino acids long. CDR3 in amino acids: CASSPVAGVTNEQFF. The CDR3, as DNA: TGTGCCAGCAGCCCGGTAGCGGGAGTGACGAATGAGCAGTTCTTC.

This clonotype was picked up a small number of times. This chain connects TRBV7-9 to TRBJ2-3; TRBD1 matches at 8 bases. Germline assignment: CDR1 SEHNR and CDR2 FQNEAQ (reference sequence). V trimming: 4 bases; J trimming: 4 bases; junction bases outside the gene matches: 10. The CDR3 spans 16 residues. In nucleotides, the CDR3 is TGTGCCAGCAGCTCGAGACAGGGGCCAGGGGCAGATACGCAGTATTTT. This gives the protein CASSSRQGPGADTQYF. The variable domain in full, with the rest retrieved from reference TRBV7-9 and TRBJ2-3, is DTGVSQNPRHKITKRGQNVTFRCDPISEHNRLYWYRQTLGQGPEFLTYFQNEAQLEKSRLLSDRFSAERPKGSFSTLEIQRTEQGDSAMYLCASSSRQGPGADTQYFGPGTRLTVL.

V and J are TRBV2 and TRBJ1-5; D ambiguous. The V gene lost 3 bases and the J gene lost 13 bases, with 10 bases spanning the gap. This CDR3 has 11 amino acids. CDR1 and CDR2 (germline): SNHLY, FYNNEI. The CDR3 nucleotides are TGTGCCAGCAGTGATACAGCTGGTCAGCATTTT. Translating gives CASSDTAGQHF.

This clonotype was detected only a few times. The chain links TRBV29-1 to TRBJ2-5; D call uncertain. The DNA matches TRBJ2-1 better at its end, which makes the J call doubtful. There are 11 residues in the CDR3. Per germline, CDR1 SQVTM and CDR2 ANQGSEA. CDR3 sequence: CSVTSSDEQFF. The DNA for the CDR3 is TGCAGCGTTACCTCATCTGATGAGCAGTTCTTC.

The table lists this clonotype with a count of one. This may stem from a read error, because a much larger clone lies one nucleotide away. DNA of the CDR3: TGTGCCAGCAGCCAAGATCCTAGCGGGAGGCAAGAGACCCAGTACTTC. The encoded protein is CASSQDPSGRQETQYF. The chain carries TRBV4-2 and TRBJ2-5, with 11 bases identical to TRBD2. The CDR3 runs to 16 residues. Germline V gives CDR1 LGHNA, CDR2 YNFKEQ. V shed 0 bases and J 2 bases; nucleotides not matched to a gene: 2.

The chain is built from TRBV13 and TRBJ2-7; 7 nucleotides align to TRBD1. V trimming: 5 bases; J trimming: 9 bases; junction bases outside the gene matches: 7. The CDR3 runs 12 residues. Germline V lookup: CDR1 PRHDT, CDR2 FYEKMQ (reference sequence). The CDR3 DNA follows: TGTGCCAGCAGCCCTACAGGGGCCGGGCAGTACTTC. Translating it yields CASSPTGAGQYF.

This clonotype was recorded a few times. This rearrangement joins TRBV28 to TRBJ2-7; 9 bases map to TRBD2. Germline V gene data show CDR1 as MDHEN and CDR2 as SYDVKM. The CDR3 covers 15 residues. Trimming took 7 bases from V and 4 from J; bases not matched to a gene: 11. CDR3 protein: CASKVAGEGSYEQYF. CDR3 DNA sequence: TGTGCCAGCAAGGTAGCGGGAGAAGGTAGTTACGAGCAGTACTTC. Full variable domain (rest looked up from reference TRBV28 and TRBJ2-7): DVKVTQSSRYLVKRTGEKVFLECVQDMDHENMFWYRQDPGLGLRLIYFSYDVKMKEKGDIPEGYSVSREKKERFSLILESASTNQTSMYLCASKVAGEGSYEQYFGPGTRLTVT.

Regarding this clonotype: Its ends do not fully match the called genes, so a read error is possible. The chain joins TRBV7-9 to TRBJ2-7, with D possibly matching TRBD2 (5 bases). This CDR3 is 16 amino acids long. CDR1 is SEHNR and CDR2 is FQNEAQ in the germline V gene (reference sequence). The CDR3 is CASSLVSSGSSYEQCF. CDR3 DNA: TGTGCCAGCAGCTTAGTATCAAGCGGATCATCCTACGAGCAGTGCTTC.

The chain links TRBV21-1 to TRBJ2-3; the table's D gene call, TRBD1, was not cross checked with the DNA. TRBV21-1 is listed as a pseudogene. The CDR3 runs to 16 residues. The CDR3 is CASSPSGSPQPDTQYF. For the CDR3, the DNA is TGTGCCAGCAGCCCCTCCGGGAGCCCGCAACCAGATACGCAGTATTTT.

This rearrangement joins TRBV5-1 to TRBJ1-1; a possible D gene is TRBD1 (5 bases). The germline gives CDR1 SGHRS, CDR2 YFSETQ. The CDR3 is 14 residues long. The V end was cut by 0 bases, the J end by 3 bases, with 9 bases between. The CDR3: CASSLGQSDTEAFF. CDR3 DNA: TGCGCCAGCAGCTTGGGACAGTCGGACACTGAAGCTTTCTTT.

The J gene is TRBJ2-5, the V gene TRBV6-5; D is undetermined. The better agreement between TRBJ2-7 and the DNA end casts doubt on the J call. Germline V gene sequence: CDR1 MNHEY, CDR2 SVGAGI. This CDR3 contains 14 residues. The CDR3 region is CASSYSAHTYEQYF. CDR3 sequence (DNA): TGTGCCAGCAGTTACTCGGCCCATACCTACGAGCAGTACTTC.

V is TRBV2 and J is TRBJ1-6; D perhaps matches TRBD1 (5 bases). The CDR3 runs 16 residues. Between the trimmed V and J ends, which lost 3 bases and 0 bases, there was a span of 9 bases. From germline, CDR1 is SNHLY and CDR2 FYNNEI. CDR3 residues: CASSEGRSSYNSPLHF. For the CDR3, the DNA is TGTGCCAGCAGTGAGGGACGGAGCTCCTATAATTCACCCCTCCACTTT.

This clonotype was seen a few times. The gene calls are TRBV3-1 and TRBJ2-7; perhaps D is TRBD1 or TRBD2 (6 bases each). With 0 bases removed from V and 5 bases from J, the gap between germline ends came to 14 bases. The length of the CDR3 is 15 residues. Germline lookup yields CDR1 LGHDT and CDR2 YNNKEL (reference sequence). CDR3 DNA: TGTGCCAGCAGCCAAGAGGGAGGACAGTCCAACGAGCAGTACTTC. This translates into CASSQEGGQSNEQYF.

The sample holds many counts of this clonotype. CDR3 DNA: TGTGCCAGCAGTTACAGGTCGGGAGAGACCCAGTACTTC. This sequence encodes CASSYRSGETQYF. V and J are TRBV25-1 and TRBJ2-5, with a possible D match to TRBD1 (5 bases). The CDR3 covers 13 residues. V was cut by 5 bases and J by 4 bases, with 11 bases left in between. Germline V CDR1 and CDR2: MGHDK, SYGVNS.

This clonotype appeared a few times. The rearrangement links TRBV5-1 to TRBJ2-5; 12 nucleotides align to TRBD2. Germline assignment: CDR1 SGHRS and CDR2 YFSETQ. The CDR3 has 20 amino acids. The junction had 21 bases not matched to a gene; V was cut back by 5 bases and J by 4 bases. The DNA for the CDR3 is TGCGCCAGCAGATCCGGACTAGCGGGATCCCAGGGGCCATCCCGAGAGACCCAGTACTTC. It specifies CASRSGLAGSQGPSRETQYF.

The chain joins TRBV6-6 to TRBJ2-5; no clear D. V gave up 2 bases and J gave up 0 bases, with 10 bases separating them. The CDR3 is 15 residues long. Germline values: CDR1 MNHNY, CDR2 SVGAGI (reference sequence). The DNA for the CDR3 is TGTGCCAGCAGTTACCCGACCGCAGACCAAGAGACCCAGTACTTC. Residues: CASSYPTADQETQYF.

The table lists this clonotype with a few counts. The chain uses TRBV20-1 and TRBJ2-1, with TRBD2 matching 9 bases. CDR3 size: 15 residues. The V and J ends lost 4 bases and 6 bases, in that order; junction bases with no gene match: 10. The germline CDR1 and CDR2 sequences are DFQATT and SNEGSKA (reference sequence). CDR3 amino acids: CSAKIPGLAFNEQFF. The CDR3 DNA is TGCAGTGCTAAGATACCGGGACTAGCTTTCAATGAGCAGTTCTTC.

There are a few counts of this clonotype. This rearrangement joins TRBV15 to TRBJ2-7; TRBD1 might be the D (6 bases). This CDR3 is built from 15 residues. V gave up 4 bases and J gave up 1 base, with 14 bases separating them. Germline CDR1 is LNHNV and CDR2 is YYDKDF (reference sequence). DNA of the CDR3: TGTGCCACCAGCAAGCATGAGACAGGATCCTACGAGCAGTACTTC. It translates to CATSKHETGSYEQYF.

This CDR3 is CSANSALAGVYEQYF. CDR3 nucleotide sequence: TGCAGTGCCAATTCAGCGCTAGCGGGAGTCTACGAGCAGTACTTC. The gene calls are TRBV20-1 and TRBJ2-7; TRBD2 aligns across 10 bases. The germline V gene has CDR1 DFQATT and CDR2 SNEGSKA (reference sequence). This CDR3 region has 15 residues. V was clipped by 6 bases and J by 3 bases; unmatched bases: 11.

This chain joins TRBV20-1 and TRBJ2-5; D gene unclear. The germline V gene encodes CDR1 DFQATT and CDR2 SNEGSKA (reference sequence). The CDR3 is made up of 14 amino acids. The V and J ends lost 0 bases and 2 bases respectively, with 10 bases between them. CDR3 in DNA: TGCAGTGCTAGAGAAGGTGGGTCACAAGAGACCCAGTACTTC. As protein: CSAREGGSQETQYF.

The sample holds a few counts of this clonotype. The chain carries TRBV6-2 or TRBV6-3 and TRBJ2-6; D tentatively fits TRBD1 or TRBD2 (5 bases each). CDR3 length equals 18 residues. V gave up 0 bases and J gave up 2 bases, with 14 bases separating them. Germline CDR1 reads MNHEY; CDR2 reads SVGEGT. CDR3 nucleotides: TGTGCCAGCAGTTACTCAGGGGAGCCCGGTCCTGGGGCCAACGTCCTGACTTTC. As protein: CASSYSGEPGPGANVLTF.

The chain carries TRBV20-1 and TRBJ1-5; 9 bases are shared with TRBD1. Trimming cost V 3 bases and J 5 bases; bases outside gene matches: 5. The CDR3 covers 14 residues. The germline V gene encodes CDR1 DFQATT and CDR2 SNEGSKA (reference sequence). The DNA of the CDR3 is TGCAGTGCTAGGGGTAGGACAGGGGATCAGCCCCAGCATTTT. Translation gives CSARGRTGDQPQHF.

The gene calls are TRBV3-1 and TRBJ2-5; TRBD2 matches at 10 bases. V shed 4 bases and J 0 bases; nucleotides not matched to a gene: 11. Germline CDR1 and CDR2: LGHDT and YNNKEL (reference sequence). The CDR3 consists of 18 residues. CDR3 nucleotides: TGTGCCAGCAGCCTAGACGGAACTAGCGGGGTGTACCAAGAGACCCAGTACTTC. Amino acid sequence: CASSLDGTSGVYQETQYF.

This chain uses TRBV29-1 with TRBJ2-5, with 7 bases lining up with TRBD2. The J segment lost 0 bases and the V segment lost 3 bases, leaving 1 base of the junction unmatched. Germline CDR1 reads SQVTM; CDR2 reads ANQGSEA. This CDR3 is 13 amino acids long. The CDR3 bases are TGCAGCGTTGAGCGGGGGTACCAAGAGACCCAGTACTTC. Translating gives CSVERGYQETQYF.

In its sample, this clonotype was seen a few times. The gene calls are TRBV28 and TRBJ2-5, with D possibly matching TRBD1 (5 bases). Germline CDR1 is MDHEN and CDR2 is SYDVKM. Trimming removed 6 bases from V and 0 bases from J, with 8 bases in between. This CDR3 spans 13 amino acids. The DNA of the CDR3 is TGTGCCAGCAGCGCACAGGACCAAGAGACCCAGTACTTC. It is translated as CASSAQDQETQYF.

In its sample, this clonotype was seen a few times. The chain uses TRBV20-1 and TRBJ1-2, with 7 bases fitting TRBD1. The CDR3 extends over 12 amino acids. V lost 5 bases, J lost 4 bases, and 4 bases stayed unmatched. Per the germline V gene, CDR1 is DFQATT and CDR2 is SNEGSKA (reference sequence). CDR3 bases: TGCAGTGCTGCGGGACAGTCCTATGGCTACACCTTC. It is translated as CSAAGQSYGYTF.

The chain has TRBV3-1 and TRBJ2-7; 12 positions agree with TRBD2. Germline V gene sequence: CDR1 LGHDT, CDR2 YNNKEL (reference sequence). This CDR3 has 15 amino acids. Losses at the gene ends were 1 base for V and 3 bases for J; bases not matched to a gene: 1. Here the CDR3 DNA reads TGTGCCAGCAGCCAAGGGACTAGCGGGGTCTACGAGCAGTACTTC. This sequence encodes CASSQGTSGVYEQYF.

This clonotype has only a few counts. V and J are TRBV14 and TRBJ2-5; no definite D call. The germline gives CDR1 SGHDN, CDR2 FVKESK. Trimming left V 2 bases short and J 1 base short, with 11 bases between. This CDR3 contains 15 residues. The CDR3, as DNA: TGTGCCAGCAGCCAATTTCGGACGGCCCAAGAGACCCAGTACTTC. Translated, it gives CASSQFRTAQETQYF. Full variable domain (remainder filled in from reference TRBV14 and TRBJ2-5): EAGVTQFPSHSVIEKGQTVTLRCDPISGHDNLYWYRRVMGKEIKFLLHFVKESKQDESGMPNNRFLAERTGGTYSTLKVQPAELEDSGVYFCASSQFRTAQETQYFGPGTRLLVL.